This T cell receptor (beta chain) was profiled in a study of T cells in narcolepsy. About this clone: Its antigen is not known.

Study results and caveats: Blood of same and different patients, but not healthy controls, reportedly held recurring autoreactive clonotypes.

V was trimmed by 4 bases and J by 6 bases, leaving 9 bases between them. The CDR3 is 11 residues long. The germline CDR1 and CDR2 sequences are SQVTM and ANQGSEA. Assay: immunoSEQ multiplex PCR; the TCRdb copy retains only in-frame clones and omits some. The sample carries some 23,000 clones, about 79% recorded once. V usage is TRBV29-1 and J usage is TRBJ1-1; possible D gene TRBD1, 5 bases. Sequenced input: CD45RA- memory CD4+ T cells from PBMCs. This TCR was recovered from a human donor with narcolepsy. The CDR3 region has the DNA TGCAGCGTTGTTGTGGGGGCTGAAGCTTTCTTT. It translates to CSVVVGAEAFF. Variable domain in full (rest from reference TRBV29-1 and TRBJ1-1): SAVISQKPSRDICQRGTSLTIQCQVDSQVTMMFWYRQQPGQSLTLIATANQGSEATYESGFVIDKFPISRPNLTFSTLTVSNMSPEDSSIYLCSVVVGAEAFFGQGTRLTVV.